This T cell receptor beta chain was recorded in a study of breast tumors, draining lymph nodes, adjacent tissues. Study observations and caveats: That most tumor T cells come from lymph nodes remained unproven.

TCRdb reprocessed the multiplex PCR reads with MiXCR, giving one entry per CDR3 protein. The sample lists approximately 89,000 distinct CDR3 sequences, over 25% seen once, with 8% to 9% in the top ten. As regards this clonotype: Its antigen is unidentified. This may be a read error, as it is one base from a much larger clone.

The CDR3 has 14 residues. V shed 6 bases, J shed 4 bases, and the junction held 8 bases outside the gene matches. Germline V lookup: CDR1 MNHNS, CDR2 SASEGT. Breast cancer patients provided tissue from their axillary draining lymph nodes. Sequencing input: axillary lymph node tissue. This sequence joins TRBV6-1 and TRBJ2-7; 8 nucleotides align to TRBD1. The source of this sequence is a female donor with breast cancer. Some clones in this sample may be carry-over from other donors' samples. CDR3 DNA sequence: TGTGCCAGCAGGCGCCCAGGGGGCGGGTACGAGCAGTACTTC. Translation gives CASRRPGGGYEQYF.